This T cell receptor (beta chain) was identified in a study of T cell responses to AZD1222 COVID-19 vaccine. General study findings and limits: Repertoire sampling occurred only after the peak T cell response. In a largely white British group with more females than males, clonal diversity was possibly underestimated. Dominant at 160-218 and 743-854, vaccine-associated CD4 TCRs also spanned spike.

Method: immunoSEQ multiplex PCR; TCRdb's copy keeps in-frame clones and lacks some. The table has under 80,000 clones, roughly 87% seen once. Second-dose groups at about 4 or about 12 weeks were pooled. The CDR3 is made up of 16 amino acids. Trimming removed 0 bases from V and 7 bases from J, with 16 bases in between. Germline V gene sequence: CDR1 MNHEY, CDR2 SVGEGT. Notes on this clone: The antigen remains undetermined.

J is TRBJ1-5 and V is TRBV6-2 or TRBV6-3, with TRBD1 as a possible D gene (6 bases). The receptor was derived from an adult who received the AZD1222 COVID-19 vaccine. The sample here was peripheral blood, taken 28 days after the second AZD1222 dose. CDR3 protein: CASSYSSRGGSQPQHF. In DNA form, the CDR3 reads TGTGCCAGCAGTTACTCGAGTAGGGGGGGCAGCCAGCCCCAGCATTTT.